This T cell receptor beta chain was captured in a study of vaccination effects on CD4 cells after COVID-19 (dated by TCRdb to 2022 to 2024). Turning to the overall study: Each participant received two doses of an mRNA SARS-CoV-2 vaccine, either BNT162b2 or mRNA-1273. Pre-vaccine samples were drawn from two convalescent patients 16 days and one week before the first dose, at 142 and 148 days after COVID-19 diagnosis. The study compared SARS-CoV-2 spike-specific CD4+ TCR repertoires before and after mRNA vaccination in COVID-19 convalescent patients and infection-naive vaccine recipients. A total of some eleven COVID-19 convalescent patients and a handful of SARS-CoV-2-naive healthy vaccine recipients were included in the full study. The Oncomine TCR Beta short-read assay on an Illumina iSeq 100 was used to sequence cultures from other donors in the study.

V is cut by 3 bases and J by 5 bases, and the space between the germline ends is 10 bases. CDR1 DFQATT and CDR2 SNEGSKA are derived from the germline V gene (reference sequence). The CDR3 measures 13 amino acids from cysteine to phenylalanine. Just the 39-base CDR3 DNA is kept, in frame starting at base 1. Study-wide findings and limitations: Limitations of the study were the small number of convalescent patients and the absence of early post-infection timepoints. Clones induced by infection and clones induced by vaccination both contracted markedly at late timepoints after vaccination, which fits with T cell responses waning over time. In convalescent patients, the post-vaccine spike-reactive repertoire was composed mainly of new vaccine-induced clones that were largely distinct from infection-induced clones.

The ViraFEST assay stimulated PBMC with viral peptide pools and then used TCR sequencing to identify antigen-specific CD4+ T cell clonotypes by expansion. After around 10 days of culture, CD4+ T cells were isolated with the EasySep CD4+ T cell isolation kit. PCR-confirmed SARS-CoV-2 infection had occurred in convalescent patients between March and December 2020, before the Alpha, Beta and Delta variants emerged in the United States. Each well held 2 million to 2.5 million PBMC cultured in IMDM containing 5% human AB serum, roughly 9.9 IU/ml IL-2 and gentamicin, along with roughly 10 ug/ml peptides. On days 3 and 7, half of the culture medium was replaced with fresh IL-2-containing medium. Unless noted otherwise, every peptide stimulation condition was grown in triplicate wells. PBMC were separated from whole blood using Ficoll-Paque Plus gradient centrifugation and were then either cryopreserved at -140C or used fresh. The QIAamp micro DNA kit was used to extract genomic DNA from the cultured CD4+ T cells.

Libraries were made using the immunoSEQ multiplex PCR assay. TCR beta CDR3 sequencing was performed on DNA from the cultured, isolated CD4+ T cells. The original pipeline was this. Non-productive TCR sequences were removed, reads were trimmed to the CDR3 region, and CDR3s of at least 7 amino acids were retained. Antigen-specific clonotypes were identified using the MANAFEST web app by comparison of expansion in peptide wells against reference cultures. Positive clones required FDR<0.05 expansion versus reference and all other wells, odds ratio above 5, and frequency above 0.1% in two replicate wells. Clonotypes significantly expanded in SARS-CoV-2 spike wells and in at least one common cold coronavirus spike condition were defined as cross-reactive. CDR3 similarity was assessed by Levenshtein distance with the stringdist R package, and unrooted trees were built with ape in R 3.6.1. Imported from immuneACCESS, the table was reduced by TCRdb to in-frame sequences with V and J called. These copies leave out some clones; in studies compared against another copy, an unresolved V gene accounts for under half, and the cause of the remainder is not known. V, J and clone size are taken as reported in that table, and D and trimming were inferred from the DNA itself. Counted in this sample were around 40,000 clones; around 79% of them appeared once. 29% of the sample lies in the top ten.

About this clone: This clone's antigen is unknown. No clone much larger than this one lies a single base away; base qualities are absent.

The sequencing here drew on CD4+ T cells from PBMCs cultured with a peptide pool, taken before COVID-19 vaccination. Recombination joined TRBV20-1 with TRBJ1-4; the D gene assignment is ambiguous. The clonotype was recovered from a human donor who had a prior SARS-CoV-2 infection. The CDR3: CSASRGQNEKLFF. The nucleotides are TGCAGTGCTAGTCGTGGGCAGAATGAAAAACTGTTTTTT.